This is a list of T cell receptor beta chains from one sample in a study of radiotherapy plus CTLA-4 blockade in lung cancer. The table came from immunoSEQ multiplex PCR; TCRdb's copy has only in-frame clones and leaves some out. Of tens of thousands of clones listed, 77% are singletons. The sequencing here drew on peripheral blood, taken from a patient treated with radiotherapy plus ipilimumab. These receptor sequences come from a human donor with non-small cell lung cancer who had a partial response to radiotherapy plus ipilimumab. Each CDR3 is given with its conserved first and last residue. D genes are given only for firm matches. Size is omitted from some rows. Given values are once, few, many or a class for expanded clones.

TRBV2,.,TRBJ1-4,TRBD1,CASTGGYRRTNEKLFF,TGTGCCAGTACAGGGGGATATCGTCGAACTAATGAAAAACTGTTTTTT
TRBV2,.,TRBJ1-1,TRBD1,CASSDDRGTEAFF,TGTGCCAGCAGTGATGACAGGGGGACTGAAGCTTTCTTT
TRBV2,many,TRBJ1-5,.,CASSGGGTGSQPQHF,TGTGCCAGCAGTGGAGGAGGCACGGGAAGTCAGCCCCAGCATTTT
TRBV7-8,.,TRBJ2-7,TRBD1,CASSLAWRDRALGVPYEQYF,TGTGCCAGCAGCTTAGCCTGGCGGGACAGGGCCCTGGGAGTCCCCTACGAGCAGTACTTC
TRBV29-1,.,TRBJ1-2,.,CSVEHRGYTF,TGCAGCGTTGAACACAGGGGCTACACCTTC
TRBV11-3,.,TRBJ2-1,TRBD2,CASSSGLAGGYNEQFF,TGTGCCAGCAGCTCGGGACTAGCGGGGGGTTACAATGAGCAGTTCTTC
TRBV30,.,TRBJ2-3,.,CARAEGTDTQYF,TGTGCCCGGGCGGAGGGCACAGATACGCAGTATTTT
TRBV5-1,.,TRBJ2-1,.,CASSRTSLDEQFF,TGCGCCAGCAGCCGTACTAGTCTCGATGAGCAGTTCTTC
TRBV7-8,few,TRBJ2-3,TRBD1,CASSLAETGYTVADTQYF,TGTGCCAGCAGCTTAGCCGAGACAGGGTATACGGTTGCAGATACGCAGTATTTT
TRBV5-1,.,TRBJ2-3,TRBD2,CASSLENSGGAADTQYF,TGCGCCAGCAGCTTGGAGAATAGCGGGGGGGCCGCAGATACGCAGTATTTT
TRBV4-2,few,TRBJ1-2,.,CASSPRRTESLYGYTF,TGTGCCAGCAGCCCCAGGAGGACAGAATCACTCTATGGCTACACCTTC
TRBV19,.,TRBJ2-1,TRBD1,CASSIRGQEYNEQFF,TGTGCCAGTAGTATTCGGGGACAGGAATACAATGAGCAGTTCTTC
TRBV19,.,TRBJ1-2,.,CASSIGRYGYTF,TGTGCCAGTAGTATAGGGAGATATGGCTACACCTTC
TRBV30,many,TRBJ1-5,.,CAAAGPGIYSNQPQHF,TGTGCCGCGGCAGGCCCGGGAATTTATAGCAATCAGCCCCAGCATTTT
TRBV5-1,.,TRBJ1-1,.,CASSSATLMNTEAFF,TGCGCCAGCAGCTCGGCGACACTGATGAACACTGAAGCTTTCTTT
TRBV9,.,TRBJ1-1,.,CASSAGGGAWTEAFF,TGTGCCAGCAGCGCCGGGGGTGGGGCCTGGACTGAAGCTTTCTTT
TRBV11-2,.,TRBJ2-2,.,CASSGQGWLFF,TGTGCCAGCAGCGGTCAGGGGTGGCTGTTTTTT
TRBV28,.,TRBJ1-1,.,CASSQNTEAFF,TGTGCCAGCAGTCAGAACACTGAAGCTTTCTTT
TRBV5-5,.,TRBJ1-5,.,CASSLQDNQPQHF,TGTGCCAGCAGCTTACAGGACAATCAGCCCCAGCATTTT
TRBV11-2,few,TRBJ1-5,.,CASSPLVGRNQPQHF,TGTGCCAGCAGCCCACTCGTAGGGAGGAATCAGCCCCAGCATTTT
TRBV9,.,TRBJ1-5,TRBD1,CASSVGDRGGHEPQHF,TGTGCCAGCAGCGTTGGGGACAGGGGCGGTCATGAGCCCCAGCATTTT
TRBV7-2,.,TRBJ1-5,.,CASRPDSSSNQPQHF,TGTGCCAGCAGGCCGGACAGCTCTAGCAATCAGCCCCAGCATTTT
TRBV30,.,TRBJ1-2,TRBD1,CAWSSYGQGSLYPGYTF,TGTGCCTGGAGTTCCTATGGACAGGGGAGTTTATATCCTGGCTACACCTTC
TRBV5-1,.,TRBJ2-3,.,CASSLRQAEDTQYF,TGCGCCAGCAGCTTACGACAGGCGGAAGATACGCAGTATTTT
TRBV21-1,.,TRBJ2-7,.,CASSKEGGGWLRYEQYF,TGTGCCAGCAGCAAAGAGGGTGGAGGGTGGTTACGCTACGAGCAGTACTTC
TRBV11-2,.,TRBJ2-1,TRBD2,CASSLDIAGFNEQFF,TGTGCCAGCAGCTTAGATATAGCGGGGTTCAATGAGCAGTTCTTC
TRBV19,.,TRBJ1-2,TRBD1,CASSIQQGNGYTF,TGTGCCAGTAGTATTCAACAGGGGAATGGCTACACCTTC
TRBV5-8,.,TRBJ1-5,TRBD1,CASSFPGTGGNQPQHF,TGTGCCAGCAGCTTTCCCGGGACAGGGGGAAATCAGCCCCAGCATTTT
TRBV4-3,.,TRBJ1-1,TRBD1,CASSHRQGNTEAFF,TGCGCCAGCAGCCACCGACAGGGGAACACTGAAGCTTTCTTT
TRBV2,.,TRBJ1-2,.,CASSYRDLGDGYTF,TGTGCCAGCAGTTACCGGGATCTCGGGGATGGCTACACCTTC
TRBV7-2,.,TRBJ2-3,TRBD2,CASGGDADTQYF,TGTGCCAGCGGGGGGGACGCAGATACGCAGTATTTT
TRBV7-3,.,TRBJ2-3,TRBD2,CASSLTWGGGTDTQYF,TGTGCCAGCAGCTTAACGTGGGGGGGAGGAACAGATACGCAGTATTTT
TRBV9,.,TRBJ2-5,.,CASSTLSGQETQYF,TGTGCCAGCAGCACCCTGAGCGGGCAAGAGACCCAGTACTTC
TRBV7-8,once,TRBJ1-3,.,CASSLRGEGDTIYF,TGTGCCAGCAGCTTACGGGGGGAGGGGGACACCATATATTTT
TRBV7-2,.,TRBJ1-2,TRBD1,CARTGGLRYYGYTF,TGTGCGAGGACAGGGGGCTTGCGTTACTATGGCTACACCTTC
TRBV6-1,.,TRBJ2-7,TRBD1,CASSKVLPGTGLPYEQYF,TGTGCCAGCAGTAAAGTATTACCCGGGACAGGGCTTCCCTACGAGCAGTACTTC
TRBV10-3,.,TRBJ2-7,TRBD1,CAISEPGQVEQYF,TGTGCCATCAGTGAGCCGGGACAGGTTGAGCAGTACTTC
TRBV7-3,.,TRBJ2-6,.,CASSPMRGSGANVLTF,TGTGCCAGCAGCCCCATGCGGGGCTCTGGGGCCAACGTCCTGACTTTC
TRBV9,once,TRBJ2-5,TRBD2,CASSAMGLAGAGETQYF,TGTGCCAGCAGCGCAATGGGACTAGCGGGAGCTGGAGAGACCCAGTACTTC
TRBV10-3,.,TRBJ2-3,TRBD2,CAISESAGGVSDTQYF,TGTGCCATCAGTGAGTCTGCGGGGGGTGTCTCAGATACGCAGTATTTT
TRBV6-5,few,TRBJ1-5,.,CASSYSRGGGQPQHF,TGTGCCAGCAGTTACTCGAGAGGGGGGGGACAGCCCCAGCATTTT
TRBV28,.,TRBJ1-3,TRBD1,CASKGAASGNTIYF,TGTGCCAGCAAGGGGGCTGCCTCTGGAAACACCATATATTTT
TRBV25-1,.,TRBJ1-1,.,CASSWAGGTEAFF,TGTGCCAGCAGTTGGGCGGGGGGCACTGAAGCTTTCTTT
TRBV9,.,TRBJ2-7,TRBD2,CASSVEPSGSLYEQYF,TGTGCCAGCAGCGTAGAGCCTAGCGGGAGTCTTTACGAGCAGTACTTC
TRBV5-1,.,TRBJ2-2,.,CASSLEQGGTGELFF,TGCGCCAGCAGCTTGGAGCAGGGAGGCACCGGGGAGCTGTTTTTT
TRBV5-6,.,TRBJ1-2,.,CASSPNREAGYTF,TGTGCCAGCAGCCCGAACCGGGAGGCTGGCTACACCTTC
TRBV7-2,.,TRBJ1-1,.,CASSFGPQAFF,TGTGCCAGCAGCTTTGGGCCTCAAGCTTTCTTT
TRBV11-2,.,TRBJ1-5,.,CASSLGGPGQPQHF,TGTGCCAGCAGCTTAGGGGGGCCGGGTCAGCCCCAGCATTTT
TRBV2,once,TRBJ1-4,.,CASNRNRATNEKLFF,TGTGCCAGCAACCGCAACAGAGCAACTAATGAAAAACTGTTTTTT
TRBV19,.,TRBJ1-1,.,CASSLTREGREAFF,TGTGCCAGTAGTCTAACGCGGGAGGGAAGAGAAGCTTTCTTT
TRBV7-3,.,TRBJ2-5,TRBD2,CASSLSGAQETQYF,TGTGCCAGCAGCCTTAGCGGGGCCCAAGAGACCCAGTACTTC
TRBV5-1,.,TRBJ2-3,TRBD2,CASSLMGGDSTDTQYF,TGCGCCAGCAGCTTGATGGGAGGGGATAGCACAGATACGCAGTATTTT
TRBV2,.,TRBJ1-6,.,CASRYRLTYSPLHF,TGTGCCAGCAGGTACAGGTTGACTTATTCACCCCTCCACTTT
TRBV6-1,.,TRBJ1-2,.,CASRDRHYGYTF,TGTGCCAGCAGGGACAGACACTATGGCTACACCTTC
TRBV7-6,.,TRBJ1-5,.,CASSFGSGGNQPQHF,TGTGCCAGCAGCTTTGGTTCGGGGGGCAATCAGCCCCAGCATTTT